Each of the 29 T cell receptor beta chains below was sequenced from the same sample in a study of cytomegalovirus exposure and HLA in healthy donors. The PCR contained 60 Vbeta and 13 Jbeta primers. Sequencing used immunoSEQ multiplex PCR; TCRdb keeps in-frame clones, though not all of them. In total, the table holds some 50,000 clones. Sequencing was carried out using PBMCs. The receptor source for this set is a woman aged 40 to 50 in good health and CMV-seronegative.

J is TRBJ1-1 and V is TRBV4-1, with D tentatively TRBD1 (6 bases). V lost 5 bases and J 5 bases, leaving 21 bases between the germline ends. Per the germline V gene, CDR1 is MGHRA and CDR2 is YSYEKL. CDR3 length: 16 residues. CDR3 nucleotides: TGCGCCAGCAGCGATAAAAATGGGGGGGCAGGAACTGAAGCTTTCTTT. Its translation: CASSDKNGGAGTEAFF.

The V call is TRBV5-4, the J call TRBJ2-3; D might be TRBD2 (5 bases). Trimming removed 4 bases at V and 2 bases at J, with 11 bases between. The CDR3 covers 14 residues. CDR1 and CDR2 (germline): SGHNT, YYREEE (reference sequence). CDR3 residues: CASSPERYTDTQYF. The CDR3 nucleotides are TGTGCCAGCAGCCCTGAGCGGTACACAGATACGCAGTATTTT. Looking up the rest from reference TRBV5-4 and TRBJ2-3 gives the full variable domain: ETGVTQSPTHLIKTRGQQVTLRCSSQSGHNTVSWYQQALGQGPQFIFQYYREEENGRGNFPPRFSGLQFPNYSSELNVNALELDDSALYLCASSPERYTDTQYFGPGTRLTVL.

V and J are TRBV18 and TRBJ1-3, with unresolved D. With 7 bases removed from V and 3 bases from J, the gap between germline ends came to 10 bases. CDR3 size: 13 residues. Germline V gene data show CDR1 as KGHSH and CDR2 as LQKENI. CDR3 residues: CASFEIYGNTIYF. The CDR3 region has the DNA TGTGCCAGCTTCGAGATATATGGAAACACCATATATTTT.

The chain links TRBV2 to TRBJ1-5; D not resolved. The germline V gene encodes CDR1 SNHLY and CDR2 FYNNEI. With 7 bases removed from V and 0 bases from J, the gap between germline ends came to 10 bases. This CDR3 region has 14 residues. As DNA, the CDR3 is TGTGCCAGCAATCTCCTTAATAGCAATCAGCCCCAGCATTTT. Translating it yields CASNLLNSNQPQHF.

The gene calls are TRBV11-2 and TRBJ2-7; TRBD2 aligns across 9 bases. CDR1 is SGHAT, CDR2 FQNNGV, per germline. J gave up 7 bases and V 5 bases, and 15 bases lay outside the gene matches. CDR3 length: 16 residues. CDR3 coding DNA: TGTGCCAGCAGCCCCCCGGGATTAGCGGGAGTTTGGGAGCAGTACTTC. It specifies CASSPPGLAGVWEQYF.

V usage is TRBV7-3 and J usage is TRBJ1-1; maybe TRBD1 (6 bases). V was pared by 7 bases and J by 0 bases, with 9 bases between. CDR3 length: 13 amino acids. Per germline, CDR1 SGHTA and CDR2 FQGTGA. CDR3 in amino acids: CASKQGVNTEAFF. In DNA, the CDR3 is TGTGCCAGCAAACAGGGTGTGAACACTGAAGCTTTCTTT.

The chain joins TRBV29-1 to TRBJ2-1, with TRBD2 identical over 13 bases. V lost 5 bases, J lost 8 bases, and 6 bases stayed unmatched. The CDR3 sequence is 14 residues long. CDR1 is SQVTM and CDR2 is ANQGSEA in the germline V gene. CDR3 in DNA: TGCAGCGTTACCGGACTAGCGGGAGACGATGAGCAGTTCTTC. The encoded protein is CSVTGLAGDDEQFF.

This chain uses TRBV7-7 with TRBJ2-7; the D gene is possibly TRBD1 (5 bases). The germline CDR1 and CDR2 sequences are SSHAT and FNYEAQ (reference sequence). The CDR3 extends over 13 amino acids. The V end was cut by 5 bases, the J end by 7 bases, with 15 bases between. This CDR3 reads CASSQGPLGEQYF. The CDR3 region has the DNA TGTGCCAGCAGCCAGGGTCCTCTAGGGGAGCAGTACTTC.

The V gene is TRBV7-9, the J gene TRBJ1-3; TRBD1 matches at 11 bases. The germline V gene encodes CDR1 SEHNR and CDR2 FQNEAQ (reference sequence). The CDR3 is 16 residues long. V trimming: 4 bases; J trimming: 4 bases; junction bases outside the gene matches: 6. CDR3 protein: CASSSSGTGGGNTIYF. CDR3 bases: TGTGCCAGCAGCTCCTCCGGGACAGGGGGAGGAAACACCATATATTTT.

The V and J genes are TRBV29-1 and TRBJ2-7; 8 bases map to TRBD1. The CDR3 spans 15 residues. After removal of 4 bases from V and 3 bases from J, the junction contained 11 bases not matched to a gene. Germline CDR1 reads SQVTM; CDR2 reads ANQGSEA. CDR3 bases: TGCAGCGTTGCCCAGGGGGCAACAGCGGACTACGAGCAGTACTTC. It encodes CSVAQGATADYEQYF.

DNA for the CDR3: TGTGCCAGTAGTATCACAGGGAACACTGAAGCTTTCTTT. The encoded protein is CASSITGNTEAFF. The chain links TRBV19 to TRBJ1-1; possible D gene TRBD1, 5 bases. V shed 3 bases and J shed 1 base, with 6 bases lying between them. Germline V gene lookup returns CDR1 LNHDA and CDR2 SQIVND (reference sequence). This CDR3 spans 13 amino acids.

The CDR3 loop is CASRSTGQGTYEQYF. CDR3 bases: TGCGCCAGCAGGTCAACGGGACAGGGGACCTACGAGCAGTACTTC. This chain connects TRBV5-1 to TRBJ2-7, with TRBD1 identical over 10 bases. Germline assignment: CDR1 SGHRS and CDR2 YFSETQ. The CDR3 is made up of 15 amino acids. Trimming cost V 5 bases and J 2 bases; bases outside gene matches: 7.

The chain combines TRBV9 with TRBJ1-1, with 8 bases identical to TRBD1. The J segment lost 4 bases and the V segment lost 5 bases, leaving 10 bases of the junction unmatched. Germline CDR1 and CDR2: SGDLS and YYNGEE. This CDR3 region has 15 residues. As DNA, the CDR3 is TGTGCCAGCAGACCCTGGACAGGGCTTGGCACTGAAGCTTTCTTT. Amino acid sequence: CASRPWTGLGTEAFF.

The V and J genes are TRBV19 and TRBJ2-7, with D unresolved. Germline V CDR1 and CDR2: LNHDA, SQIVND (reference sequence). The CDR3 spans 14 residues. The ends were cut back, 5 bases at V and 2 bases at J, with 13 bases in the middle. The chain's CDR3 is CASSSQELAYEQYF. DNA for the CDR3: TGTGCCAGTAGTTCCCAGGAACTTGCCTACGAGCAGTACTTC.

The chain is built from TRBV7-9 and TRBJ2-7, with 7 bases that match TRBD2. Looked up from germline, CDR1 is SEHNR and CDR2 is FQNEAQ (reference sequence). The CDR3 totals 15 residues. V shed 1 base, J shed 6 bases, and the junction held 9 bases outside the gene matches. The CDR3 is CASSLDRLAVFEQYF. The CDR3 bases are TGTGCCAGCAGCTTAGACAGGCTAGCGGTATTCGAGCAGTACTTC.

V is TRBV5-1 and J is TRBJ1-4, with D maybe TRBD1 (5 bases). Germline V gives CDR1 SGHRS, CDR2 YFSETQ. The CDR3 has 14 amino acids. Trimming took off 1 base at V and 4 bases at J, with 8 bases between the two ends. This CDR3 reads CASSLTGLNEKLFF. The CDR3 nucleotides are TGCGCCAGCAGCTTGACAGGCCTTAATGAAAAACTGTTTTTT.

The V gene is TRBV7-9, the J gene TRBJ1-5, with TRBD1 matching over 9 bases. V shed 4 bases and J 7 bases; nucleotides not matched to a gene: 8. CDR1 SEHNR and CDR2 FQNEAQ come from the germline V gene (reference sequence). The CDR3 runs 15 residues. The CDR3 reads CASSSFTGGAQPQHF. The CDR3, as DNA: TGTGCCAGCAGCTCGTTTACAGGGGGCGCGCAGCCCCAGCATTTT. Full variable domain (outside the CDR3, taken from reference TRBV7-9 and TRBJ1-5): DTGVSQNPRHKITKRGQNVTFRCDPISEHNRLYWYRQTLGQGPEFLTYFQNEAQLEKSRLLSDRFSAERPKGSFSTLEIQRTEQGDSAMYLCASSSFTGGAQPQHFGDGTRLSIL.

The chain carries TRBV28 and TRBJ1-1, with D hard to call. Germline CDR1 is MDHEN and CDR2 is SYDVKM. CDR3 length: 12 amino acids. V lost 2 bases and J lost 1, with 2 bases in between. CDR3 coding DNA: TGTGCCAGCAGTTTACAGAACACTGAAGCTTTCTTT. It encodes CASSLQNTEAFF. Full variable domain (outside the CDR3, taken from reference TRBV28 and TRBJ1-1): DVKVTQSSRYLVKRTGEKVFLECVQDMDHENMFWYRQDPGLGLRLIYFSYDVKMKEKGDIPEGYSVSREKKERFSLILESASTNQTSMYLCASSLQNTEAFFGQGTRLTVV.

This chain links TRBV29-1 with TRBJ2-5, with 9 bases fitting TRBD1. Germline V lookup: CDR1 SQVTM, CDR2 ANQGSEA. The CDR3 is 12 amino acids. V lost 7 bases and J lost 3; bases outside the gene matches: 3. The CDR3, as DNA: TGCAGCGCTGACAGGGGGGAAGAGACCCAGTACTTC. This codes for CSADRGEETQYF.

The J gene is TRBJ1-1, the V gene TRBV2, with a weak D call TRBD1 (6 bases). Trimming removed 3 bases from V and 7 bases from J, with 18 bases in between. Germline CDR1 is SNHLY and CDR2 is FYNNEI. This CDR3 region has 15 residues. CDR3 sequence (DNA): TGTGCCAGCAGTGAGAGATCGGGGGGCGACCTTGAAGCTTTCTTT. This gives the protein CASSERSGGDLEAFF.

The CDR3 DNA reads as TGCGCCAGCAGCTTGGGACAGAGGAACACTGAAGCTTTCTTT. This encodes CASSLGQRNTEAFF. The chain has TRBV5-1 and TRBJ1-1; D is possibly TRBD1 (5 bases). Trimming stripped 0 bases from V and 1 base from J, with 7 bases between. Germline-derived CDR1 and CDR2 are SGHRS and YFSETQ. The CDR3 is 14 residues long.

The rearrangement joins TRBV7-3 to TRBJ2-7; TRBD1 might be the D (6 bases). Germline CDR1 and CDR2: SGHTA and FQGTGA. This CDR3 has 15 residues. Trimming pared 3 bases from V and 3 bases from J, leaving 15 bases between. CDR3 in DNA: TGTGCCAGCAGCTTGGAACAGGGAATGGACTACGAGCAGTACTTC. Encoded protein: CASSLEQGMDYEQYF. Using reference TRBV7-3 and TRBJ2-7 for the parts outside the CDR3, the full variable domain is GAGVSQTPSNKVTEKGKYVELRCDPISGHTALYWYRQSLGQGPEFLIYFQGTGAADDSGLPNDRFFAVRPEGSVSTLKIQRTERGDSAVYLCASSLEQGMDYEQYFGPGTRLTVT.

The chain uses TRBV2 and TRBJ2-1; 8 bases fit TRBD1. The CDR3 has 15 amino acids. Looked up from germline, CDR1 is SNHLY and CDR2 is FYNNEI. V trimming: 6 bases; J trimming: 0 bases; junction bases outside the gene matches: 4. The CDR3 reads CASSPDRGSYNEQFF. The CDR3 coding sequence is TGTGCCAGCAGCCCTGACAGGGGCTCCTACAATGAGCAGTTCTTC.

This chain links TRBV4-3 with TRBJ1-5, with TRBD1 matching over 8 bases. CDR3 length: 15 residues. CDR1 and CDR2 (germline): LGHNA, YSLEER. After removal of 0 bases from V and 4 bases from J, the junction contained 2 bases not matched to a gene. CDR3 sequence reads: CASSQDGTGNQPQHF. The CDR3 DNA sequence: TGCGCCAGCAGCCAAGACGGGACAGGTAATCAGCCCCAGCATTTT.

CDR3 in DNA: TGTGCCATCAGTGATACGGGACAGGATCGGTATGGCTACACCTTC. Its translation is CAISDTGQDRYGYTF. The chain has TRBV10-3 and TRBJ1-2, with 8 bases that match TRBD1. The CDR3 totals 15 residues. Germline-derived CDR1 and CDR2 are ENHRY and SYGVKD. V dropped 3 bases and J dropped 5; count of bases not matched to a gene: 8.

The gene calls are TRBV15 and TRBJ2-7, with 10 bases fitting TRBD2. This CDR3 has 16 amino acids. CDR1 and CDR2 from the germline V gene are LNHNV and YYDKDF (reference sequence). V shed 5 bases, J shed 3 bases, and the junction held 10 bases outside the gene matches. Written as DNA, the CDR3 is TGTGCCACCAGCGGACTCTCTAGCGGGAGTAGCTACGAGCAGTACTTC. Its translation: CATSGLSSGSSYEQYF.

The chain is built from TRBV6-5 and TRBJ2-7; TRBD1 aligns across 10 bases. V was clipped by 6 bases and J by 2 bases; unmatched bases: 7. The CDR3 is 15 residues long. CDR1 is MNHEY and CDR2 is SVGAGI in the germline V gene. The CDR3: CASREGTGVAYEQYF. CDR3 in DNA: TGTGCCAGCAGAGAGGGGACAGGGGTTGCCTACGAGCAGTACTTC.

The genes are TRBV7-8 and TRBJ2-2; TRBD1 aligns across 8 bases. V shed 5 bases and J 2 bases; nucleotides not matched to a gene: 7. The CDR3 spans 16 residues. CDR1 is SGHVS and CDR2 is FQNEAQ in the germline V gene. The CDR3 is CASSQGQGSNTGELFF. CDR3 DNA sequence: TGTGCCAGCAGCCAAGGACAGGGATCAAACACCGGGGAGCTGTTTTTT.

The chain has TRBV30 and TRBJ2-7; TRBD1 agrees at 7 bases. CDR3 length equals 14 residues. Trimming at V came to 0 bases and at J to 6 bases, leaving 8 bases not matched to a gene. Germline V CDR1 and CDR2: GTSNPN, SVGIG (reference sequence). The CDR3 protein is CAWSVTLDRAEQYF. The DNA of the CDR3 is TGTGCCTGGAGTGTAACCTTAGACAGGGCCGAGCAGTACTTC. Looking up the rest from reference TRBV30 and TRBJ2-7 gives the full variable domain: SQTIHQWPATLVQPVGSPLSLECTVEGTSNPNLYWYRQAAGRGLQLLFYSVGIGQISSEVPQNLSASRPQDRQFILSSKKLLLSDSGFYLCAWSVTLDRAEQYFGPGTRLTVT.